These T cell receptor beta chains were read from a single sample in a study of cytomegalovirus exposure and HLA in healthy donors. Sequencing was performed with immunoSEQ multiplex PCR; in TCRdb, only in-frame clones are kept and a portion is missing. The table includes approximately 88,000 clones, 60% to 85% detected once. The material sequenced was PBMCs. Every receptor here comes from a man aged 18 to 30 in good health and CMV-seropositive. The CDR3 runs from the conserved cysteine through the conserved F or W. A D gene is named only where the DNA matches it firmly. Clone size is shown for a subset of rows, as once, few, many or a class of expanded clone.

TGCAGCGTTGGGGATCGGGGGGCAAGGGGTGAAGCTTTCTTT,CSVGDRGARGEAFF,-,TRBJ1-1,-,TRBV29-1
TGTGCCAGCAGTACCTTGAGCGGGAGCGCCGTACAGTTCTTC,CASSTLSGSAVQFF,TRBD2,TRBJ2-1,-,TRBV28
TGTGCCAGCAGCCACGGACAGGGGAACACCATATATTTT,CASSHGQGNTIYF,TRBD1,TRBJ1-3,few,TRBV5-8
TGCGCCAGCAGCCCTCGGACTAGCGGCTACGAGCAGTACTTC,CASSPRTSGYEQYF,TRBD2,TRBJ2-7,-,TRBV5-1
TGTGCCAGCAGTCCAGTTGGGACAACCCAAGAGACCCAGTACTTC,CASSPVGTTQETQYF,-,TRBJ2-5,once,TRBV6-1
TGTGCCAGCCAGAACATTGGCGCGACGGGTACGCAGTATTTT,CASQNIGATGTQYF,-,TRBJ2-3,few,TRBV19
TGTGCCAGCAGTTTACTAGAGAACACCGGGGAGCTGTTTTTT,CASSLLENTGELFF,-,TRBJ2-2,few,TRBV6-1
TGTGCCAGCAGGGATCATTATCGCGGGAGCTACGAGCAGTACTTC,CASRDHYRGSYEQYF,TRBD2,TRBJ2-7,-,TRBV6-1
TGTGCCAGCAGCGGCCAGGGGGGCAGCTATGGCTACACCTTC,CASSGQGGSYGYTF,TRBD1,TRBJ1-2,-,TRBV13
TGTGCCACCAGCAGAGGACTCGTTGGGACAAATACGGCCGAGCAGTACTTC,CATSRGLVGTNTAEQYF,-,TRBJ2-7,-,TRBV15
TGTGCCAGCTTAGCTAGCGGGGGTGGGACCTCCTACGAGCAGTACTTC,CASLASGGGTSYEQYF,TRBD2,TRBJ2-7,-,TRBV28
TGTGCCAGCAGCTGGACAGGATCCACTGAAGCTTTCTTT,CASSWTGSTEAFF,TRBD1,TRBJ1-1,once,TRBV28
TGTGCCAGCAGCTTCCCAGGGGTCAATGAAGCTTTCTTT,CASSFPGVNEAFF,-,TRBJ1-1,-,TRBV7-9
TGTGCCAGCAGCTTAACGAGCGTTTCCTACGAGCAGTACTTC,CASSLTSVSYEQYF,-,TRBJ2-7,-,TRBV7-9
TGTGCCAGCAGTGAAACGGAGGCCCGTAGGGCCTATGACACTGAAGCTTTCTTT,CASSETEARRAYDTEAFF,-,TRBJ1-1,-,TRBV6-1
TGTGCCAGCAGTTACGGTGCACTCTCCTACGAGCAGTACTTC,CASSYGALSYEQYF,-,TRBJ2-7,-,TRBV6-5
TGTGCCAGCAGTGCCCCGTGGGGGGGGACCTACGAGCAGTACTTC,CASSAPWGGTYEQYF,TRBD2,TRBJ2-7,-,TRBV6-5
TGCGCCAGCAAAATGGGATGGACCCCGGGGGAGACCCAGTACTTC,CASKMGWTPGETQYF,-,TRBJ2-5,-,TRBV5-1
TGCGCCAGCAGTCGGGAGGTTATCTCCCACGAGCAGTACTTC,CASSREVISHEQYF,TRBD2,TRBJ2-7,-,TRBV5-1
TGCGCCAGCAGCTTTTCACAGGGCACTGAAGCTTTCTTT,CASSFSQGTEAFF,-,TRBJ1-1,few,TRBV5-1
TGTGCCAGCAGTGAAGAACGGTTCTCCTACGAGCAGTACTTC,CASSEERFSYEQYF,-,TRBJ2-7,-,TRBV6-1
TGTGCCATCAGGCTAGCGGGCCTAGGAAGTGAGCAGTTCTTC,CAIRLAGLGSEQFF,TRBD2,TRBJ2-1,-,TRBV10-3
TGCGCCAGCAGCCAAGGAGGAATCCGCCGCAGGGACTCTGAAGCTTTCTTT,CASSQGGIRRRDSEAFF,-,TRBJ1-1,-,TRBV4-1
TGCGCCAGCAGCGTATCACTGGGCGCAGGGGAGACCCAGTACTTC,CASSVSLGAGETQYF,-,TRBJ2-5,once,TRBV5-1
TGTGCCAGCAGGAGGAACACTGAAGCTTTCTTT,CASRRNTEAFF,-,TRBJ1-1,few,TRBV28
TGTGCCAGCAGTCGCAGGGGGCATACTTACTTC,CASSRRGHTYF,TRBD1,TRBJ2-7,-,TRBV28
TGTGCCAGCTCACCAAAAGGGAGGACAGATACGCAGTATTTT,CASSPKGRTDTQYF,-,TRBJ2-3,once,TRBV18
TGTGCCAGCAGTGTGATAGGGACACTCCCTGGCAATGAGCAGTTCTTC,CASSVIGTLPGNEQFF,-,TRBJ2-1,-,TRBV6-4
TGTGCCAGCAGCTTAAGTAGCGGGGCCCCCTACGAGCAGTACTTC,CASSLSSGAPYEQYF,TRBD2,TRBJ2-7,-,TRBV7-2
TGTGCCAGCAGCGCACCCAGCGGGAGGACGTCCTACAATGAGCAGTTCTTC,CASSAPSGRTSYNEQFF,TRBD2,TRBJ2-1,-,TRBV2
TGTGCTAGCAGCTTAGTATCGGGGCAAGAGACCCAGTACTTC,CASSLVSGQETQYF,-,TRBJ2-5,-,TRBV7-7
TGTGCCAGCAGTTTACGGTGGCACCGGGACACTGAAGCTTTCTTT,CASSLRWHRDTEAFF,-,TRBJ1-1,few,TRBV28
TGCGCCAGCAGCTTGGTGGGTCAAGCGGCGTACGAGCAGTACTTC,CASSLVGQAAYEQYF,-,TRBJ2-7,-,TRBV5-1
TGTGCCAGCGCCCCCGGTGGGAACACTGAAGCTTTCTTT,CASAPGGNTEAFF,-,TRBJ1-1,once,TRBV27
TGTGCCAGCAGTGAATCACGACTAGCGAAAGAGACCCAGTACTTC,CASSESRLAKETQYF,TRBD2,TRBJ2-5,many,TRBV6-1
TGTGCCAGCAGCCGACGGGCGGGGTTACACTACAATGAGCAGTTCTTC,CASSRRAGLHYNEQFF,-,TRBJ2-1,-,TRBV5-6
TGTGCGGGGAGGAATGCCGTAGGCGCCGGGGAGCTGTTTTTT,CAGRNAVGAGELFF,-,TRBJ2-2,-,TRBV28
TGTGCCAGCAGGGGGCAGGGTGCAACTAATGAAAAACTGTTTTTT,CASRGQGATNEKLFF,-,TRBJ1-4,-,TRBV28
TGTGCCAGCAGAGCGGGACTAGCCGCTAGCACAGATACGCAGTATTTT,CASRAGLAASTDTQYF,TRBD2,TRBJ2-3,-,TRBV2
TGTGCCAGCAGCCAATCGGGCCAGGGGCGCAATCAGCCCCAGCATTTT,CASSQSGQGRNQPQHF,-,TRBJ1-5,-,TRBV16
TGTGCCAGCAGCGTAGGACAGGGACAAGAGACCCAGTACTTC,CASSVGQGQETQYF,TRBD1,TRBJ2-5,-,TRBV9
TGTGCCAGCAGCTTATCTGGGGCGGAGACCCAGTACTTC,CASSLSGAETQYF,-,TRBJ2-5,-,TRBV7-3
TGTGCCATCAGTGAGTCCAGGACAGGGTCCTACAATGAGCAGTTCTTC,CAISESRTGSYNEQFF,TRBD1,TRBJ2-1,-,TRBV10-3
TGTGCCAGCAGCGACCTAGCGGGAGGTACCGGGGAGCTGTTTTTT,CASSDLAGGTGELFF,TRBD2,TRBJ2-2,-,TRBV9
TGTGCCAGCAGTTTATGGGGGGGATCGGGCACTGAAGCTTTCTTT,CASSLWGGSGTEAFF,-,TRBJ1-1,-,TRBV28
TGTGCCAGCAGCCTGCTCGACAGGGCCCACGAGCAGTACTTC,CASSLLDRAHEQYF,TRBD1,TRBJ2-7,-,TRBV5-4
TGCGCCAGCAGCCCCAGGACTAGCGGGAGCCCCGGGGAGCTGTTTTTT,CASSPRTSGSPGELFF,TRBD2,TRBJ2-2,-,TRBV5-1
TGCGCCAGCAGCCTCTTGGACAGGGAACACTACGAGCAGTACTTC,CASSLLDREHYEQYF,TRBD1,TRBJ2-7,once,TRBV5-1
TGTGCCAGCAGTCAGCCCGGACAGGGGACAGCCGGGCCCCAGCATTTT,CASSQPGQGTAGPQHF,TRBD1,TRBJ1-5,once,TRBV28
TGCAGTGCTAACTGGGCTGGGGAGCAGTTCTTC,CSANWAGEQFF,-,TRBJ2-1,-,TRBV20-1
TGCAGCGTTTGGACAGGGGAAACCTACGAGCAGTACTTC,CSVWTGETYEQYF,TRBD1,TRBJ2-7,-,TRBV29-1
TGTGCCAGCAGTATTAGTGGGGGGAAGACCCAGTACTTC,CASSISGGKTQYF,-,TRBJ2-5,-,TRBV6-1